This TCR beta chain was sequenced during a study of T cell changes during pregnancy in multiple sclerosis (dated by TCRdb to about 2019). For the study in its entirety: Changes in the T cell repertoire over the course of pregnancy were examined in this study in women with multiple sclerosis.

The germline V gene provides CDR1 SGHNT and CDR2 YENEEA. V loses 5 bases at its end and J loses 8 bases; junction bases beyond the gene matches: 7. The CDR3 runs 14 residues from the cysteine to the phenylalanine. Kept here is only the CDR3 DNA, which spans 42 bases and is read in frame from base 1. As for this clone: Its antigen is not yet known. No qualities accompany the bases; no much larger clone lies one base away.

To prepare the library, the immunoSEQ multiplex PCR assay was applied. TCRdb stores this immuneACCESS table with in-frame sequences only. Part of the clones is absent; in the studies checked, under half of the shortfall reflects unresolved V genes, and no reason is known for the rest. This sample has tens of thousands of clones in its table, and almost 95% of those were observed once. Clones ranked in the top ten supply 0.75% to 0.85% of the sample. Sequences were derived from CD4+ T cells from peripheral blood mononuclear cells, sampled before pregnancy. The sequence derives from a female donor with multiple sclerosis, enrolled in a pregnancy study. The chain links TRBV11-3 with TRBJ2-1, and TRBD2 matches 9 of the central bases. The DNA is as follows: TGTGCCAGCAGCGGGGCTAGCGGGAAATATGAGCAGTTCTTC. Translation gives CASSGASGKYEQFF.